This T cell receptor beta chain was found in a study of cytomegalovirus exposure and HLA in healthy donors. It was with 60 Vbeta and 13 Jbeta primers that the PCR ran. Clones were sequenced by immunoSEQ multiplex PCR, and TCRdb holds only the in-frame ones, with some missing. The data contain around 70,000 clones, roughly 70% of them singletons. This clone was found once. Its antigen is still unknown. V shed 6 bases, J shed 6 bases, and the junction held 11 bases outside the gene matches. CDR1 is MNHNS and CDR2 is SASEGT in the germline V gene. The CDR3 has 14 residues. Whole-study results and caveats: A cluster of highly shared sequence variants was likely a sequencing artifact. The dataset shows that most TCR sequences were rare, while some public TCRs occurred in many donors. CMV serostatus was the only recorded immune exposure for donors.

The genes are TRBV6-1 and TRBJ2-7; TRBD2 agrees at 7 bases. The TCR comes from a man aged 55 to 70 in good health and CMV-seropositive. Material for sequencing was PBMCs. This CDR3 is CASRMAGEWSEQYF. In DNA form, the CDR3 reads TGTGCCAGCAGGATGGCGGGAGAATGGAGCGAGCAGTACTTC.